This T cell receptor beta chain emerged from a study of blood T cell repertoires in COVID-19. Study-wide background: Acute-phase and convalescent COVID-19 samples originated in the United States, Italy and Spain.

This CDR3 contains 13 residues. Trimming left V 2 bases short and J 1 base short, with 5 bases between. CDR1 and CDR2 from the germline V gene are SGHRS and YFSETQ. Seattle participants joined during active infection and were tracked over time. How the authors handled the data: The authors estimated nucleated cell counts from reference gene primer amplification. Method: immunoSEQ multiplex PCR; TCRdb's copy keeps in-frame clones and lacks some. V and J calls and clone size are those listed in that table; D and trimming were worked out from the DNA. Of hundreds of thousands of clones in the sample, about 88% were seen once.

The specimen sequenced was peripheral blood. The TCR comes from a woman aged 45-65 years with COVID-19, enrolled during active disease. V usage is TRBV5-1 and J usage is TRBJ2-3; no definite D call. The CDR3 sequence: CASSFIGTDTQYF. CDR3 nucleotides: TGCGCCAGCAGCTTTATCGGCACAGATACGCAGTATTTT.